Below, 5 T cell receptor beta chains from the same sample are listed, as sequenced in a study of T cell responses to AZD1222 COVID-19 vaccine. The repertoire was sequenced with immunoSEQ multiplex PCR; TCRdb's copy has only in-frame clones and lacks some. The sample has 150,000 or so clones, 70% to 90% seen once. Here the sequenced sample was peripheral blood, taken on day 0 of AZD1222 vaccination. Receptors originate from an adult in good health.

The chain recombines TRBV27 with TRBJ1-1; D ambiguous. V was cut by 8 bases and J by 1 base, with 8 bases left in between. The CDR3 contains 12 residues. CDR1 is MNHEY and CDR2 is SMNVEV in the germline V gene (reference sequence). The CDR3 DNA follows: TGTGCCAGCGGGCGAACGAACACTGAAGCTTTCTTT. Translating it yields CASGRTNTEAFF.

The CDR3 spells CAWSPQRDTQYF. CDR3 DNA: TGTGCCTGGAGTCCCCAGCGGGATACGCAGTATTTT. This chain links TRBV30 with TRBJ2-3, with a weak D call TRBD2 (5 bases). The length of the CDR3 is 12 residues. Between the trimmed V and J ends, which lost 2 bases and 6 bases, there was a span of 9 bases. Germline loops: CDR1 GTSNPN, CDR2 SVGIG (reference sequence).

The chain has TRBV5-1 and TRBJ1-3; D ambiguous. The germline CDR1 and CDR2 sequences are SGHRS and YFSETQ. This CDR3 region has 14 residues. The V and J ends lost 0 bases and 3 bases respectively, with 7 bases between them. CDR3 amino acids: CASSLDPYGNTIYF. Written as DNA, the CDR3 is TGCGCCAGCAGCTTGGATCCATATGGAAACACCATATATTTT.

This clone has only one observation. The rearrangement uses TRBV7-3 and TRBJ2-7; D tentatively fits TRBD1 or TRBD2 (5 bases each). The CDR3 sequence is 15 residues long. V was cut by 5 bases and J by 0 bases, with 14 bases left in between. CDR1 is SGHTA, CDR2 FQGTGA, per germline. The CDR3 DNA sequence: TGTGCCAGCAGCCCCGACAGTGGAGGCTCCTACGAGCAGTACTTC. This gives the protein CASSPDSGGSYEQYF.

The chain joins TRBV6-5 to TRBJ2-5; D uncertain. The CDR3 runs to 14 residues. V lost 1 base to trimming and J lost 1 base, with 7 bases between them. In germline, CDR1 is MNHEY, CDR2 SVGAGI. The CDR3 is CASSYLGFQETQYF. DNA of the CDR3: TGTGCCAGCAGTTACTTGGGGTTCCAAGAGACCCAGTACTTC.